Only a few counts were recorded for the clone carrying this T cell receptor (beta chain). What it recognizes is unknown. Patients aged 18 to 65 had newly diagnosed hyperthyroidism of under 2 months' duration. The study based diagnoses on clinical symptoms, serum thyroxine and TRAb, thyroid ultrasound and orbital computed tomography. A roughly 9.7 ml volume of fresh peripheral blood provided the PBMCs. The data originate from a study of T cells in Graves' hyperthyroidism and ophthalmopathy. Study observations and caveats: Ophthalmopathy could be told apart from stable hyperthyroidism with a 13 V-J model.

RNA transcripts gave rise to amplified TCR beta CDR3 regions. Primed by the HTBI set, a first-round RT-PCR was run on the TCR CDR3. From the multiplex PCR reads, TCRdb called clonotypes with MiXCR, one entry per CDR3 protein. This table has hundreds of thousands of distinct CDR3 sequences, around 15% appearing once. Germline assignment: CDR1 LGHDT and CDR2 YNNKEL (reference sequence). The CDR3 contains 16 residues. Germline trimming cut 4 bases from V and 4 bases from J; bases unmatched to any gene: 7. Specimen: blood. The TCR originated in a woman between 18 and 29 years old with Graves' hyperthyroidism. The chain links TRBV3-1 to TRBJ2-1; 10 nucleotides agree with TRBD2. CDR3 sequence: CASSRRLAGEYNEQFF. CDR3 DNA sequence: TGTGCCAGCAGCCGCCGTCTAGCGGGAGAATACAATGAGCAGTTCTTC.